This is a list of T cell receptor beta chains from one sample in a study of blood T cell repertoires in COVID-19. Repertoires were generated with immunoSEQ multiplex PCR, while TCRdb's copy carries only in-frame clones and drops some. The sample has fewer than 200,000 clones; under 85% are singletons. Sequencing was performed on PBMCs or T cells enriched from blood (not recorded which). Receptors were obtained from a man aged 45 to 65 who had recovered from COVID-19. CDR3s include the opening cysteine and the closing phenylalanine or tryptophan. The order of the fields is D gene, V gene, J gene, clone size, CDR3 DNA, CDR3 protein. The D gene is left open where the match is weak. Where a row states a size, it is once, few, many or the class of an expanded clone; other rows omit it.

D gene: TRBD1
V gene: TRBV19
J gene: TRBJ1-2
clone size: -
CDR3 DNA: TGTGCCAGTAGTATGGGACAGTCCTACTTCTATGGCTACACCTTC
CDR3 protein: CASSMGQSYFYGYTF

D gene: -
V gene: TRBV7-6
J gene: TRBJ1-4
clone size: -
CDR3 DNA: TGTGCCAGCAGCTTAGACTTAGGGGCAACTAATGAAAAACTGTTTTTT
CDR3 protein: CASSLDLGATNEKLFF

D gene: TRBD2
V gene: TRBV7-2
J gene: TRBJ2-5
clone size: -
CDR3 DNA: TGTGCCAGCAGTCCTAGCGGGGGACAAGAGACCCAGTACTTC
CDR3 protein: CASSPSGGQETQYF

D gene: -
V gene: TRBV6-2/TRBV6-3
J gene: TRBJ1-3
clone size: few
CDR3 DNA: TGTGCCAGCAGTTACAGCCGGGCTGGAAACACCATATATTTT
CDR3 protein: CASSYSRAGNTIYF

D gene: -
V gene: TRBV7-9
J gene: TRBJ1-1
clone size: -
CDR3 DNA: TGTGCCAGCAGCGCCTCCGGGGTTTACACTGAAGCTTTCTTT
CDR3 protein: CASSASGVYTEAFF

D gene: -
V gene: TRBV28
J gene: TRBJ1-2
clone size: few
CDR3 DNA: TGTGCCAGCGGGGAGGGAATAACCTATGGCTACACCTTC
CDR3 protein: CASGEGITYGYTF

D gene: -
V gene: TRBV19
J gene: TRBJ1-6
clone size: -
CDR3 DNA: TGTGCCAGTAGTATCCCTGACGGGGGGATTTCACCCCTCCACTTT
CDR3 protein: CASSIPDGGISPLHF

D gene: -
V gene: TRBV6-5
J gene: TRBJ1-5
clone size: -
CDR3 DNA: TGTGCCAGCAGTCGGGACTTCAATCAGCCCCAGCATTTT
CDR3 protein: CASSRDFNQPQHF

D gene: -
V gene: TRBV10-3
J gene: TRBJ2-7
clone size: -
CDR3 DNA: TGTGCCATCAGTGAGGCCCGGACAGACAGATCCTACGAGCAGTACTTC
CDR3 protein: CAISEARTDRSYEQYF

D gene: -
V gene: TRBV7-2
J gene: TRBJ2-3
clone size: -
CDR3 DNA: TGTGCCAGCAGCTCCCTACTCGGAGATACGCAGTATTTT
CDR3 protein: CASSSLLGDTQYF

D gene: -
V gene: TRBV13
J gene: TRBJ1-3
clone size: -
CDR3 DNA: TGTGCCAGCAGCCCCGGGACTAGTGGAAACACCATATATTTT
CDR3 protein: CASSPGTSGNTIYF

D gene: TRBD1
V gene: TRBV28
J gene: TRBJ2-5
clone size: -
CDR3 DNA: TGTGCCAGCAGTCCCTTAAGGACAGGGGAAGAGACCCAGTACTTC
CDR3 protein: CASSPLRTGEETQYF

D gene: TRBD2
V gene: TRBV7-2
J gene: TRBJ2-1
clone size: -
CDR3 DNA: TGTGCCAGCAGCCGGGAGGTAATGGCCTACAATGAGCAGTTCTTC
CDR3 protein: CASSREVMAYNEQFF

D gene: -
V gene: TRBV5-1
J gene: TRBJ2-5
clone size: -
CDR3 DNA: TGCGCCAGCAGCTTGAATCAAATCAGTTCCTGGGAGACCCAGTACTTC
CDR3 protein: CASSLNQISSWETQYF

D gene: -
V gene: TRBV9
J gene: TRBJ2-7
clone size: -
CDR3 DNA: TGTGCCAGCTCCTACTCGGAGCGATACACCTACGAGCAGTACTTC
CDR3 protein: CASSYSERYTYEQYF

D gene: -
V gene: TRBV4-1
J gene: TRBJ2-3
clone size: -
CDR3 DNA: TGCGCCAGCAGCCCCCTCGTTTTAAGGGAGAGGACAGATACGCAGTATTTT
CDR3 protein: CASSPLVLRERTDTQYF

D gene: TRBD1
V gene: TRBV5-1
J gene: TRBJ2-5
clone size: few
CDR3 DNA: TGCGCCAGCAGCTGGAAGGGGGACAGTAAACAAGAGACCCAGTACTTC
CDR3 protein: CASSWKGDSKQETQYF

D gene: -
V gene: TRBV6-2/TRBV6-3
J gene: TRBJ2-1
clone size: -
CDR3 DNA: TGTGCCAGCAGTTACGGGAGGTTGGGCCCTTTACACTCCTACAATGAGCAGTTCTTC
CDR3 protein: CASSYGRLGPLHSYNEQFF

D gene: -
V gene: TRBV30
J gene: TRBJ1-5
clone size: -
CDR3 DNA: TGTGCCTGGGACCACGGAGGGTATAGCAATCAGCCCCAGCATTTT
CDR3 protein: CAWDHGGYSNQPQHF

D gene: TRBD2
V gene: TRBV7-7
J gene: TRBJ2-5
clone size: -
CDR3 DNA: TGTGCTAGCAGCCCCCTAGGCAGCGGGGTAGAGACCCAGTACTTC
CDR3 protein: CASSPLGSGVETQYF

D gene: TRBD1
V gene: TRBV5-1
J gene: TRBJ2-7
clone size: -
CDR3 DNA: TGCGCCAGCAGCGTACTCGGGACAGGGGTGTACGAGCAGTACTTC
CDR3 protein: CASSVLGTGVYEQYF

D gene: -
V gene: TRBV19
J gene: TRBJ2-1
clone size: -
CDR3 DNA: TGTGCCAGTAGTATAGGGGCAGCCGGAGGGCAGTTCTTC
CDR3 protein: CASSIGAAGGQFF

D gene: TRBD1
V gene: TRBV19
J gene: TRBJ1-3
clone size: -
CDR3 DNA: TGTGCCAGTAGTACCTCCCCCGGACAGGGGGGAAACACCATATATTTT
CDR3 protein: CASSTSPGQGGNTIYF

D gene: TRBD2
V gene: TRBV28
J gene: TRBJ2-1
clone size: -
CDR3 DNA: TGTGCCAGCAGTTTACGGGGGGGGAATGAGCAGTTCTTC
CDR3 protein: CASSLRGGNEQFF

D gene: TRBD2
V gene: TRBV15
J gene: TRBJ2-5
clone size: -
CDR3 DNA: TGTGCCACCAGCACAGGGACTAGCGGGGGGTTGGAGACCCAGTACTTC
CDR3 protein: CATSTGTSGGLETQYF

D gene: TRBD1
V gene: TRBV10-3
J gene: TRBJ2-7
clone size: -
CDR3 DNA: TGTGCCATCAGCTATTCCGGGACAGGCTTCGCGGAGCAGTACTTC
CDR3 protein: CAISYSGTGFAEQYF

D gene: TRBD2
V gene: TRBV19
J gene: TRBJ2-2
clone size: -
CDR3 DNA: TGTGCCAGTAGTATTTCCGGGGGGAGGACCGGGGAGCTGTTTTTT
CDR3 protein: CASSISGGRTGELFF

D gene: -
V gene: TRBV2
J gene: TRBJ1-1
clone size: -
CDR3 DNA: TGTGCCAGCAGTGCCTCGAACACTGAAGCTTTCTTT
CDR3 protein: CASSASNTEAFF

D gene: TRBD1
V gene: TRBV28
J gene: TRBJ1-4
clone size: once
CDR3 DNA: TGTGCCAGCGGGACAGGGAGTGTACCGGTCCCTAACACTGCAACTAATGAAAAACTGTTTTTT
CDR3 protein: CASGTGSVPVPNTATNEKLFF

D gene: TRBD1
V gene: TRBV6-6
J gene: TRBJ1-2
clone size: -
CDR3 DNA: TGTGCCAGCACCCCCGGGACAGAACTCTATGGCTACACCTTC
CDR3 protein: CASTPGTELYGYTF

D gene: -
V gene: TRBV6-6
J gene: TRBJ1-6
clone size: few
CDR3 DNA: TGTGCCAGCAGTACCGCAGGTTCACCCCTCCACTTT
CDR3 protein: CASSTAGSPLHF

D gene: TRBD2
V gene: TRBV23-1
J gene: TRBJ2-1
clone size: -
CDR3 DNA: TGCGCCAGCAGTCGACCGGGACTAGCGCCTTCAAATGAGCAGTTCTTC
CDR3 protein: CASSRPGLAPSNEQFF

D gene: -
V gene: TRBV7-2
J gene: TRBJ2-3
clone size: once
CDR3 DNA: TGTGCCAGCAGCTCCCCGGGGAGAGATACGCAGTATTTT
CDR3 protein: CASSSPGRDTQYF

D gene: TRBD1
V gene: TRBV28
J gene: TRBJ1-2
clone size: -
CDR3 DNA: TGTGCCAGCAGTCCCCCTTCGACAGGGGGCTACACCTTC
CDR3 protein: CASSPPSTGGYTF

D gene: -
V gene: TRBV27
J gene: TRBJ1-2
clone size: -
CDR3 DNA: TGTGCCAGCAGTCCCCACAGGAGCTATGGCTACACCTTC
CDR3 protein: CASSPHRSYGYTF

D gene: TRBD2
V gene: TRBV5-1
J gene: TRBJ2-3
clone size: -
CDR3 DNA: TGCGCCAGCACCAGAGGGGAGCTAGCGGGGGGTAAGGATACGCAGTATTTT
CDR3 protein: CASTRGELAGGKDTQYF

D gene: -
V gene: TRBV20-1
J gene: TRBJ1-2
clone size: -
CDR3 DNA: TGCAGTGCTACTGAACAGGGCTTCGGGCCCTATGGCTACACCTTC
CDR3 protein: CSATEQGFGPYGYTF

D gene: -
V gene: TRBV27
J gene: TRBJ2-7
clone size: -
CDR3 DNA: TGTGCCAGCAGTTTTTTCGGGGTTCAAGGCGAGCAGTACTTC
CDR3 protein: CASSFFGVQGEQYF

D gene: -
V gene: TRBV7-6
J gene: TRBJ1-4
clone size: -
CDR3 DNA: TGTGCCAGCAGCTTAGGAGGGGAAAAACTGTTTTTT
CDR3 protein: CASSLGGEKLFF

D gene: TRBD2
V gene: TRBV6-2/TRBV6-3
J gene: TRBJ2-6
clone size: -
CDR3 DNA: TGTGCCAGCACCCCTGGGAGGGGATTGGGGGCCAACGTCCTGACTTTC
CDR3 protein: CASTPGRGLGANVLTF

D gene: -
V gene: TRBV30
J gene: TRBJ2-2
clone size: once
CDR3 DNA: TGTGCCTGGAATGCCGGGGAGACCGGGGAGCTGTTTTTT
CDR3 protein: CAWNAGETGELFF

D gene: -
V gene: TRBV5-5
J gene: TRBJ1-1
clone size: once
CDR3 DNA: TGTGCCAGCAGCTCACCCTTGGGGGCGGGGAACACTGAAGCTTTCTTT
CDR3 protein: CASSSPLGAGNTEAFF

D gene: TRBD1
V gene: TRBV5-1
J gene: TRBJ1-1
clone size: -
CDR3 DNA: TGCGCCAGCAACAGACAGGGGGCTTTTTACACTGAAGCTTTCTTT
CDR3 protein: CASNRQGAFYTEAFF